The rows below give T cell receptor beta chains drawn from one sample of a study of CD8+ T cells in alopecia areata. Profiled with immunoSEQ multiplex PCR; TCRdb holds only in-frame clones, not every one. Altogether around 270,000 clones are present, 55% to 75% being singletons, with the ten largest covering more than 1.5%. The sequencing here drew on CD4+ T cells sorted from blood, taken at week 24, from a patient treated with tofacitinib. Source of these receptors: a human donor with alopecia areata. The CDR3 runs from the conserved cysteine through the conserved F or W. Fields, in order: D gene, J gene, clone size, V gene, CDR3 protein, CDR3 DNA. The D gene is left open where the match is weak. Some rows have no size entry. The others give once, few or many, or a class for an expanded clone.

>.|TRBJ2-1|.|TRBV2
CASSEHAARSPNEQFF
TGTGCCAGCAGTGAACATGCAGCCAGAAGTCCCAATGAGCAGTTCTTC
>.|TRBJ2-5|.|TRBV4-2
CASSQDRGRETQYF
TGTGCCAGCAGCCAAGACCGGGGGAGGGAGACCCAGTACTTC
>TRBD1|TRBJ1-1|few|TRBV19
CASNTRDRMNTEAFF
TGTGCCAGTAATACGAGGGACAGAATGAACACTGAAGCTTTCTTT
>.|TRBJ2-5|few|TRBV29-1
CSGGGQGQETQYF
TGCAGCGGTGGAGGGCAGGGCCAAGAGACCCAGTACTTC
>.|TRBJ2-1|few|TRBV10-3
CAISESQGYNEQFF
TGTGCCATCAGTGAGTCGCAGGGATACAATGAGCAGTTCTTC
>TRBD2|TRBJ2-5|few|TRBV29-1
CSVPTSGGYQETQYF
TGCAGCGTTCCGACTAGCGGGGGGTACCAAGAGACCCAGTACTTC
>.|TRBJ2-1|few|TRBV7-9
CASSRAVPEEQFF
TGTGCCAGCAGCCGCGCTGTCCCCGAAGAGCAGTTCTTC
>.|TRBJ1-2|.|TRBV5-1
CASSLVVRFSHGYTF
TGCGCCAGCAGCTTGGTAGTTCGGTTTTCTCATGGCTACACCTTC
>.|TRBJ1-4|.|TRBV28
CASRQLNEKLFF
TGTGCCAGCCGACAGCTTAATGAAAAACTGTTTTTT
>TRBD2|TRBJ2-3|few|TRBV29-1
CSTSGGTDTQYF
TGCAGCACTAGCGGGGGCACAGATACGCAGTATTTT
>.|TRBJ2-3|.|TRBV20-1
CSASGDTQYF
TGCAGTGCTAGCGGGGATACGCAGTATTTT
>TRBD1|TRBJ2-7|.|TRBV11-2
CASSPQQGGSYEQYF
TGTGCCAGCAGCCCCCAACAGGGGGGATCCTACGAGCAGTACTTC
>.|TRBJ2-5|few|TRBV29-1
CSVSTDPETQYF
TGCAGCGTCAGCACCGACCCTGAGACCCAGTACTTC
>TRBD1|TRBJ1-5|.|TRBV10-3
CAISESNRGSNQPQHF
TGTGCCATCAGTGAGTCGAACAGGGGTAGCAATCAGCCCCAGCATTTT
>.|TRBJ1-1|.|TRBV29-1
CTLTEGERTEAFF
TGCACTCTTACGGAGGGGGAGAGGACTGAAGCTTTCTTT
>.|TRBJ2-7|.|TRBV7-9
CASSLEDLSYEQYF
TGTGCCAGCAGCTTAGAGGACTTATCCTACGAGCAGTACTTC